A selection of T cell receptor beta chains follows, all from one sample in a study of spatial heterogeneity in lung cancer. TCRdb recomputed calls from the 5' RACE reads with MiXCR, one row per CDR3 protein. The sample gives around 27,000 distinct CDR3 sequences, 4.5% to 7.5% of which show up once; 22% is in the top ten. Here the sequenced sample was PBMCs, taken at follow-up. These receptor sequences come from a male donor with early-stage non-small cell lung cancer. CDR3s include the opening cysteine and the closing phenylalanine or tryptophan. The order of the fields is V gene, J gene, D gene, clone size, CDR3 DNA, CDR3 protein. The D gene is left open where the match is weak. Not all rows give a size; the values are once, few, many and, for expanded clones, a class.

TRBV11-3	TRBJ2-2	.	few	TGTGCCAGCAGCTTAGGACAGGCGACGAACACCGGGGAGCTGTTTTTT	CASSLGQATNTGELFF
TRBV29-1	TRBJ1-5	TRBD1	many	TGCAGCGTGCTGGGACAGCCCAATCAGCCCCAGCATTTT	CSVLGQPNQPQHF
TRBV7-2	TRBJ2-6	.	many	TGTGCCAGCACCTCGAGCCCCTTCACAGGGCTAGCCGGGGCCAACGTCCTGACTTTC	CASTSSPFTGLAGANVLTF
TRBV27	TRBJ2-2	.	many	TGTGCCAGCAGTTTATTGTGGTCCGGGGAGCTGTTTTTT	CASSLLWSGELFF
TRBV18	TRBJ2-3	.	many	TGTGCCAGCTCACCACGGGGGATACCGTCTAGCACAGATACGCAGTATTTT	CASSPRGIPSSTDTQYF
TRBV18	TRBJ2-5	TRBD1	.	TGTGCCAGCTCACGCACAGGGGACCAAGAGACCCAGTACTTC	CASSRTGDQETQYF
TRBV5-1	TRBJ2-5	TRBD1	.	TGCGCCAGCAGCTTGCTTGAAGCAGGGGGACAGTACTTC	CASSLLEAGGQYF
TRBV6-1	TRBJ2-3	.	.	TGTGCCAGCAGTGAGCACCAGACGACAGGAGGCAGCACAGATACGCAGTATTTT	CASSEHQTTGGSTDTQYF
TRBV19	TRBJ2-7	TRBD1	.	TGTGCCAGTAGTATCCGGGACAGGGGGCGGGAGCAGTACTTC	CASSIRDRGREQYF
TRBV9	TRBJ2-1	.	.	TGTGCCAGCAGCGTAAACTGGGCGGTCAATGAGCAGTTCTTC	CASSVNWAVNEQFF
TRBV5-1	TRBJ2-2	.	few	TGCGCCAGCAGCTTGTTTAGTAACAGGGACACCGGGGAGCTGTTTTTT	CASSLFSNRDTGELFF
TRBV7-7	TRBJ2-2	TRBD1	.	TGTGCTAGCAGCACGCCGGGACAGGGTGGGACCGGGGAGCTGTTTTTT	CASSTPGQGGTGELFF
TRBV18	TRBJ2-2	.	.	TGTGCCAGCTCACCAGGCCGGTCCGGGGAGCTGTTTTTT	CASSPGRSGELFF
TRBV14	TRBJ2-5	TRBD2	many	TGTGCCAGCAGCCAAGATCGGGATAGCGGGCTACAAGAGACCCAGTACTTC	CASSQDRDSGLQETQYF
TRBV2	TRBJ1-1	.	.	TGTGCCAGCAGTGTGACCAGGCAAAACACTGAAGCTTTCTTT	CASSVTRQNTEAFF
TRBV4-1	TRBJ2-2	TRBD2	many	TGCGCCAGCAGCCAAGGCGGACTAGCGGGAGTTGGCACCGGGGAGCTGTTTTTT	CASSQGGLAGVGTGELFF
TRBV5-1	TRBJ2-3	.	many	TGCGCCAGCAGTGGATACAGCACAGATACGCAGTATTTT	CASSGYSTDTQYF
TRBV20-1	TRBJ2-3	.	.	TGCAGTGCTAGAGATCATCAGGGAACAGATACGCAGTATTTT	CSARDHQGTDTQYF
TRBV20-1	TRBJ1-6	.	few	TGCAGTGCTGGGGATGACAGCTCCTATAATTCACCCCTCCACTTT	CSAGDDSSYNSPLHF
TRBV7-6	TRBJ2-2	.	many	TGTGCCAGCAGCTTGTTTGAGGGAGGGAACACCGGGGAGCTGTTTTTT	CASSLFEGGNTGELFF
TRBV10-2	TRBJ2-2	.	many	TGCGCCAGCAGTGAATTCGGCTTCGGGGAGCTGTTTTTT	CASSEFGFGELFF
TRBV6-2/TRBV6-3	TRBJ2-7	.	many	TGTGCCAGCAGACTCGCGGGGCCGAGGGTTTCCTACGAGCAGTACTTC	CASRLAGPRVSYEQYF
TRBV7-9	TRBJ1-5	.	few	TGTGCCAGCAGCTCGCCCCAGCGGCCCCAGCATTTT	CASSSPQRPQHF
TRBV7-2	TRBJ1-2	.	many	TGTGCCAGCAGCTTAGTTCTAACGGGATTTCGTGTTGGCTACACCTTC	CASSLVLTGFRVGYTF
TRBV14	TRBJ1-1	.	many	TGTGCCAGCAGCCAAGGGTGGGGTAACACTGAAGCTTTCTTT	CASSQGWGNTEAFF
TRBV12-3/TRBV12-4	TRBJ2-1	TRBD2	few	TGTGCCAGCAGCCCGACCGGGACTAGCGGGAGAGGGCAGTTCTTC	CASSPTGTSGRGQFF
TRBV2	TRBJ2-5	TRBD2	.	TGTGCCAGCAGTGAAACTAGCGGGGGGGCAATCTCGTTAGAGACCCAGTACTTC	CASSETSGGAISLETQYF
TRBV7-9	TRBJ2-4	TRBD1	many	TGTGCCACCGACCGGGACAGAGCCAAAAACATTCAGTACTTC	CATDRDRAKNIQYF
TRBV29-1	TRBJ2-1	.	many	TGCAGCGTTCGCACAGGGAACGACAATGAGCAGTTCTTC	CSVRTGNDNEQFF
TRBV20-1	TRBJ1-5	.	many	TGCAGTGCCCTATTAGGTGGACAGCCCCAGCATTTT	CSALLGGQPQHF
TRBV20-1	TRBJ1-1	TRBD1	few	TGCAGTGCCTCTGGACAGGGCACTGAAGCTTTCTTT	CSASGQGTEAFF
TRBV6-5	TRBJ1-6	TRBD1	many	TGTGCCAGCAGTTACCGGATACAGGGGGACTCACCCCTCCACTTT	CASSYRIQGDSPLHF
TRBV2	TRBJ1-1	.	few	TGTGCCAGCAGGGGGTACACTGAAGCTTTCTTT	CASRGYTEAFF
TRBV7-2	TRBJ2-1	TRBD1	many	TGTGCCAGCAGCTTAGGAGGGACAGGGCTGTCCTACAATGAGCAGTTCTTC	CASSLGGTGLSYNEQFF
TRBV6-1	TRBJ1-1	.	many	TGTGCCAGCAGTGACAGGAGGGGCACTGAAGCTTTCTTT	CASSDRRGTEAFF
TRBV7-3	TRBJ2-2	.	.	TGTGCCAGCAGCGCCGCCCCCGGGGAGCTGTTTTTT	CASSAAPGELFF
TRBV7-2	TRBJ2-7	.	few	TGTGCCAGCAGCCCCTCCTACGAGCAGTACTTC	CASSPSYEQYF
TRBV9	TRBJ2-7	TRBD1	many	TGTGCCAGCAGCAGACCCGGGACAGGGGACGAGCAGTACTTC	CASSRPGTGDEQYF
TRBV12-3/TRBV12-4	TRBJ1-2	.	.	TGTGCCAGCACCCCCACCGACGGGGTTAACTATGGCTACACCTTC	CASTPTDGVNYGYTF
TRBV29-1	TRBJ2-3	TRBD1	many	TGCAGCGTTTCCGGGGAAAGAACAGGGGTGGTAGATACGCAGTATTTT	CSVSGERTGVVDTQYF
TRBV4-2	TRBJ1-6	.	many	TGTGCCAGCAGCCAAGTCGGGGGGGGTGAACCCCTCCACTTT	CASSQVGGGEPLHF